This TCR beta chain was found in a study of lymphopenia after photon versus proton radiotherapy. Findings and caveats of the study: Better survival with proton therapy was suggested as possible, not demonstrated. Under photons, naive T cells and diversity fell while effector/memory populations rose.

Libraries were prepared by immunoSEQ multiplex PCR; TCRdb keeps only in-frame clonotypes and omits some of them. Here the sample spans about 58,000 clones, approximately 88% being singletons. Germline CDR1 is MDHEN and CDR2 is SYDVKM. V lost 3 bases and J 1 base, leaving 13 bases between the germline ends. This CDR3 contains 16 residues. A word on this clone: Its matching antigen is unknown.

Material: peripheral blood, obtained from a patient treated with proton-based radiotherapy. The clonotype was recovered from a man aged 55-75 years with pancreatic cancer. This sequence joins TRBV28 and TRBJ1-3; D is uncertain. CDR3 bases: TGTGCCAGCAGTTTGTGGAACCCTAGATCTGGAAACACCATATATTTT. It is translated as CASSLWNPRSGNTIYF.